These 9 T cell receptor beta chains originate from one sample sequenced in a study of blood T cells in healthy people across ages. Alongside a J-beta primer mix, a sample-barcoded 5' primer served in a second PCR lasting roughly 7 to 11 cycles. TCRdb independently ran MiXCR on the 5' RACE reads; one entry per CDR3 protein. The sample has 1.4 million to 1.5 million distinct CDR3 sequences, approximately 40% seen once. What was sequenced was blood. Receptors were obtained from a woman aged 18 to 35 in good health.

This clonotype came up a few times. The CDR3 nucleotides are TGTGCCAGCAGGGTTAGCGGGGGGGATTCTATCGAGCAGTTCTTC. As protein: CASRVSGGDSIEQFF. The chain links TRBV12-3 or TRBV12-4 to TRBJ2-1; 11 nucleotides agree with TRBD2. The CDR3 is made up of 15 amino acids. V gave up 6 bases and J gave up 10 bases; unmatched junction bases: 11.

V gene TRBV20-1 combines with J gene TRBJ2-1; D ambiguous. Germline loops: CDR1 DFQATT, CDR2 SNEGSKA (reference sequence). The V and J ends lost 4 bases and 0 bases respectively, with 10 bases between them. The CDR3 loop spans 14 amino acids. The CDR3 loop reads CSATTLSSYNEQFF. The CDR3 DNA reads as TGCAGTGCTACCACATTGAGCTCCTACAATGAGCAGTTCTTC.

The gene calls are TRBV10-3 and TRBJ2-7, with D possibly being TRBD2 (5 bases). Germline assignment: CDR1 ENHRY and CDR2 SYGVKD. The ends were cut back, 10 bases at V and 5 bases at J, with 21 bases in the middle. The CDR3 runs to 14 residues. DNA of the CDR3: TGTGCCACCTCCGCCGGGGTTATCCTCCACGAGCAGTACTTC. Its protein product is CATSAGVILHEQYF.

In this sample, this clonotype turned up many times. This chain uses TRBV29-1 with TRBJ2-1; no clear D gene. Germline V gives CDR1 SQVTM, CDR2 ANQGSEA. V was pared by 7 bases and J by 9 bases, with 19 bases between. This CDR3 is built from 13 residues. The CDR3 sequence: CSDRLSATIEQFF. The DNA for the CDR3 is TGCAGCGACCGGCTGAGCGCGACGATTGAGCAGTTCTTC.

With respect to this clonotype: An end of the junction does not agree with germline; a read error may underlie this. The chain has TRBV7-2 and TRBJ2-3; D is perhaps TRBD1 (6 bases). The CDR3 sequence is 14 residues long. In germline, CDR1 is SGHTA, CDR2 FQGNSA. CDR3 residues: CANSQQGPTDTQYF. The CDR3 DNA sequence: TGTGCCAACAGCCAGCAGGGGCCCACAGATACGCAGTATTTT.

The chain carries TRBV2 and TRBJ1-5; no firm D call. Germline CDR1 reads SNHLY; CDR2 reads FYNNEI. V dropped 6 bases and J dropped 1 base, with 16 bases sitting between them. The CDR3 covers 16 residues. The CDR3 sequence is CASSDLSGPSNQPQHF. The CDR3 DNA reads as TGTGCCAGCAGCGATCTTAGTGGGCCGAGCAATCAGCCCCAGCATTTT.

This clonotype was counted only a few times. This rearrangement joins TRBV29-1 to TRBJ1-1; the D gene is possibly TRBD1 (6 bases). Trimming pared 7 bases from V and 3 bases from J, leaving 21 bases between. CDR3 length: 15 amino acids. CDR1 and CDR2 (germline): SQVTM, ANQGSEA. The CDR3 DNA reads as TGCAGCGCCGACAGGAGTACTGATGGGGACACTGAAGCTTTCTTT. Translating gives CSADRSTDGDTEAFF.

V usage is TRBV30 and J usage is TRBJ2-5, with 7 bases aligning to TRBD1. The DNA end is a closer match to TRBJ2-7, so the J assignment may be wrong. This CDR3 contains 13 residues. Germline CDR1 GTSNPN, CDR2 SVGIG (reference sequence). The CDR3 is CAWPRDRPYEQYF. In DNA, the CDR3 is TGTGCCTGGCCCCGGGACAGACCCTACGAGCAGTACTTC.

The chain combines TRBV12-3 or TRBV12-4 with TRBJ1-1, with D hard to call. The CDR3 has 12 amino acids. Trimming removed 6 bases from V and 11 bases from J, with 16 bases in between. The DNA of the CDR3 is TGTGCCAGCAGCGGAGGTGAGGCATACGCTTTCTTT. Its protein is CASSGGEAYAFF.